This TCR beta chain derives from a study of CD8+ T cells in alopecia areata. Study details: Treated individuals took tofacitinib by mouth, 5 to 10 mg twice daily.

Turning to this clone: As yet, its antigen is unknown.

Extraction and reverse transcription of RNA yielded cDNA as the sequencing template. This table comes from immunoSEQ multiplex PCR, and its TCRdb copy is limited to in-frame clones, with some not included. The sample has around 200,000 clones; over 60% are singletons. This CDR3 comprises 14 residues. Trimming removed 0 bases from V and 1 base from J, with 7 bases in between. Germline values: CDR1 SGHRS, CDR2 YFSETQ. This sample's treatment: oral pan-JAK inhibitor, 5-10 mg twice daily. Study-wide findings and caveats: Among the top 100, expanded CD8+ clones, as well as scalp clonality, were significantly decreased by tofacitinib. Among patients, TCR sharing was less clear than in mice, a difference possibly due in part to HLA diversity in the patient population. Affected lesional scalp, above all in alopecia totalis/universalis, was more clonal than normal scalp.

The TCR comes from a human donor with alopecia areata. The starting material was CD4+ T cells sorted from blood, obtained at week 4, from a patient treated with tofacitinib. The chain joins TRBV5-1 to TRBJ1-1; no reliable D call. The CDR3, as DNA: TGCGCCAGCAGCTTGGGGCAGAAGAACACTGAAGCTTTCTTT. It specifies CASSLGQKNTEAFF.